This T cell receptor beta chain appears in the sequencing data of a study of post-analysis software for immune sequencing data. Notes on the study in general: By F measure, strong co-clustering occurred among samples prepared in the same batch. Comparison with controls showed significantly lower normalized Chao1 diversity in multiple sclerosis patients. Roughly five TRBV segments were more frequent in patients than controls; TRBV5-6, TRBV5-1 and TRBV20-1 belonged to this group.

Built from TCR beta cDNA, the libraries had unique molecular identifiers in them. Yield was 450,000 to 650,000 cDNA molecules from around 1 to 9.1 million T cells. Each CDR3 protein gets one entry after TCRdb re-called the PCR reads with MiXCR. The repertoire holds hundreds of thousands of distinct CDR3 sequences, roughly 50% seen once, with about 4.5% in the top ten. Concerning this clonotype itself: As yet, its antigen is unknown.

Trimming removed 1 base from V and 1 base from J, with 10 bases in between. This CDR3 is 15 amino acids long. CDR1 and CDR2 (germline): LGHDT, YNNKEL (reference sequence). The sequence derives from a girl under 18 with multiple sclerosis. The rearrangement uses TRBV3-1 and TRBJ2-5; possibly TRBD1 or TRBD2 for D (6 bases each). Sequenced input: blood. CDR3 DNA: TGTGCCAGCAGCCAAGGGAGGGGGACCCAAGAGACCCAGTACTTC. This gives the protein CASSQGRGTQETQYF.